The 4 T cell receptor beta chains below all came from one sample that was sequenced in a study of CD8 T cells in ankylosing spondylitis. One entry per CDR3 protein results from TCRdb running MiXCR on the 5' RACE reads. The sample lists just over 150,000 distinct CDR3 sequences; about 17% were seen once. Sequenced input: blood, either unsorted or a sorted T cell fraction (not recorded which). Receptors originate from a male donor with ankylosing spondylitis or in good health (not recorded which).

This clonotype was recorded a few times. The chain employs TRBV5-1 and TRBJ1-1; tentative D call: TRBD1 (5 bases). Germline V gene sequence: CDR1 SGHRS, CDR2 YFSETQ. V lost 0 bases, J lost 6 bases, and 12 bases lay in between. The CDR3 is 14 residues long. The CDR3 reads CASSLDEGFAEAFF. DNA for the CDR3: TGCGCCAGCAGCTTGGACGAGGGGTTCGCTGAAGCTTTCTTT.

This clonotype was counted at least ten times. V and J are TRBV20-1 and TRBJ2-1; 8 positions match TRBD2. With 1 base clipped from V and 0 bases from J, the junction kept 20 bases outside the gene matches. CDR1 is DFQATT, CDR2 SNEGSKA, per germline (reference sequence). This CDR3 has 21 amino acids. CDR3 sequence: CSARGYSRLAGATSSYNEQFF. CDR3 bases: TGCAGTGCTAGAGGTTATTCCCGCCTAGCGGGCGCAACGAGCTCCTACAATGAGCAGTTCTTC.

This clonotype appeared many times. CDR3 nucleotide sequence: TGTGCCAGCAGTTCGACGACTATCCGCAAATTCTCCTACGAGCAGTACTTC. Translating gives CASSSTTIRKFSYEQYF. The chain links TRBV27 to TRBJ2-7, with a weak D call TRBD2 (5 bases). This CDR3 region has 17 residues. Germline CDR1 reads MNHEY; CDR2 reads SMNVEV (reference sequence). The V end was cut by 4 bases, the J end by 0 bases, with 19 bases between.

This clonotype has a handful of counts. The rearrangement uses TRBV6-2 or TRBV6-3 and TRBJ2-5; D ambiguous. Germline loops: CDR1 MNHEY, CDR2 SVGEGT. This CDR3 region has 12 residues. V was trimmed by 3 bases and J by 3 bases, leaving 5 bases between them. CDR3 in DNA: TGTGCCAGCAGTTATGAGGAAGAGACCCAGTACTTC. Translated, it gives CASSYEEETQYF.